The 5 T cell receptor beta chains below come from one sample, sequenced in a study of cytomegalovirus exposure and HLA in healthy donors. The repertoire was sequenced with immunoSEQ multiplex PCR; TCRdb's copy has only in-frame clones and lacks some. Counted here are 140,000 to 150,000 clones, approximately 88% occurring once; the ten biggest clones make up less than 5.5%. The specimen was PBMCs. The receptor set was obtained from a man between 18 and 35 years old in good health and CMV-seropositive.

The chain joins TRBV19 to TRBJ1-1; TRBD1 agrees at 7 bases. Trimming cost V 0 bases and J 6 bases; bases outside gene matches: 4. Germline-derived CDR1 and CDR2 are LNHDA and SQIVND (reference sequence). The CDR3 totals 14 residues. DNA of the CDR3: TGTGCCAGTAGTATAGATACAGGGGTATCTGAAGCTTTCTTT. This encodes CASSIDTGVSEAFF. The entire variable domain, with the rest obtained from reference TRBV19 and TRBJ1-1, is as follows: DGGITQSPKYLFRKEGQNVTLSCEQNLNHDAMYWYRQDPGQGLRLIYYSQIVNDFQKGDIAEGYSVSREKKESFPLTVTSAQKNPTAFYLCASSIDTGVSEAFFGQGTRLTVV.

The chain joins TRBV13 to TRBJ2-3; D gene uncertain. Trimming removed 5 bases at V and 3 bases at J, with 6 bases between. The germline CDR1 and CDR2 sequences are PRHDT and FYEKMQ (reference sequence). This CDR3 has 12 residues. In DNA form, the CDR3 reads TGTGCCAGCAGCCCCAGAACAGATACGCAGTATTTT. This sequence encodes CASSPRTDTQYF.

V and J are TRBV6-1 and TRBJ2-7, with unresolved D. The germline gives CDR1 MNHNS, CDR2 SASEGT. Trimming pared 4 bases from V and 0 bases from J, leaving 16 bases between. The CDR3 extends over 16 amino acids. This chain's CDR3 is CASSAYLTRSSYEQYF. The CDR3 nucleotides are TGTGCCAGCAGTGCTTACTTAACACGGAGCTCCTACGAGCAGTACTTC.

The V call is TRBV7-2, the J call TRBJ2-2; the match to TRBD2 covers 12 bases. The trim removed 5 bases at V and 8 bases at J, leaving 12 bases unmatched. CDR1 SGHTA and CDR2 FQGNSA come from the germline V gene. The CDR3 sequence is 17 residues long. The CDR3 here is CASSPKTSGGLFGELFF. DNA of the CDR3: TGTGCCAGCAGCCCAAAAACTAGCGGGGGGCTTTTTGGGGAGCTGTTTTTT.

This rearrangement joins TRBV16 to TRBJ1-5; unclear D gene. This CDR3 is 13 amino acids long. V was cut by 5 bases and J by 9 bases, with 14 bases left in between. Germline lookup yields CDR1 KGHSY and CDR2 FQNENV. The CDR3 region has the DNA TGTGCCAGCAGCGATCTGCGGGGTGCGCCCCAGCATTTT. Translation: CASSDLRGAPQHF.